The 22 T cell receptor beta chains reported below all come from one sample, sequenced in a study of cytomegalovirus exposure and HLA in healthy donors. PCR was performed using 60 Vbeta and 13 Jbeta primers. Using immunoSEQ multiplex PCR, the repertoire was profiled, and TCRdb retains in-frame clones only, with some absent. The data hold about 43,000 clones, with 50% to 75% observed a single time. Sequencing used PBMCs. Source of these receptors: a human donor in good health.

The chain uses TRBV9 and TRBJ1-5; the D gene is possibly TRBD1 (6 bases). The CDR3 extends over 15 amino acids. V lost 4 bases and J 0 bases, leaving 11 bases between the germline ends. Per germline, CDR1 SGDLS and CDR2 YYNGEE. Here the CDR3 reads CASSPTGNSNQPQHF. CDR3 DNA sequence: TGTGCCAGCAGCCCTACAGGGAATAGCAATCAGCCCCAGCATTTT.

This chain links TRBV7-9 with TRBJ2-1, with a weak D call TRBD2 (6 bases). This CDR3 contains 15 residues. Germline V gene sequence: CDR1 SEHNR, CDR2 FQNEAQ (reference sequence). V was clipped by 2 bases and J by 4 bases, with 12 bases between them. The DNA of the CDR3 is TGTGCCAGCAGCTTAAGGTCGGGAGTATACAATGAGCAGTTCTTC. This gives the protein CASSLRSGVYNEQFF.

V and J are TRBV2 and TRBJ1-6, with D unresolved. The CDR3 is made up of 14 amino acids. V was shortened by 7 bases and J by 6 bases, with 13 bases between the two germline ends. CDR1 and CDR2 (germline): SNHLY, FYNNEI. This CDR3 reads CASMVEIINSPLHF. The CDR3 DNA reads TGTGCCAGCATGGTAGAGATCATTAATTCACCCCTCCACTTT.

This chain uses TRBV6-5 with TRBJ2-7, with D maybe TRBD2 (5 bases). The V gene's germline CDR1 is MNHEY and CDR2 SVGAGI. The CDR3 sequence is 12 residues long. V was shortened by 5 bases and J by 4 bases, with 9 bases between the two germline ends. Here the CDR3 reads CASSPDYYEQYF. As DNA, the CDR3 is TGTGCCAGCAGTCCCGACTATTACGAGCAGTACTTC.

The V call is TRBV28, the J call TRBJ1-2, with D uncertain. The V gene's germline CDR1 is MDHEN and CDR2 SYDVKM. There are 14 residues in the CDR3. Trimming shortened V by 5 bases and J by 4 bases, and 14 bases separated the two germline ends. CDR3 nucleotide sequence: TGTGCCAGCAGTCCCAGTGGAGGCAGCTATGGCTACACCTTC. Translated: CASSPSGGSYGYTF.

There are a few counts of this clone. The CDR3 sequence is CASSPGGYSYEQYF. Here the CDR3 DNA reads TGCGCCAGCAGCCCGGGGGGGTACTCCTACGAGCAGTACTTC. The chain links TRBV5-1 to TRBJ2-7; 8 bases line up with TRBD2. The V gene's germline CDR1 is SGHRS and CDR2 YFSETQ. The CDR3 has 14 amino acids. The trim removed 4 bases at V and 0 bases at J, leaving 3 bases unmatched.

V usage is TRBV28 and J usage is TRBJ1-5; TRBD1 is a possible D gene (5 bases). The V gene lost 5 bases and the J gene lost 2 bases, with 13 bases spanning the gap. CDR3 length: 15 amino acids. In germline, CDR1 is MDHEN, CDR2 SYDVKM. The CDR3 DNA reads as TGTGCCAGCAGTCCCCTCCGCAGGGGCAATCAGCCCCAGCATTTT. Translating it yields CASSPLRRGNQPQHF.

V gene TRBV5-4 combines with J gene TRBJ1-1, with 9 bases aligning to TRBD1. The trim removed 4 bases at V and 3 bases at J, leaving 4 bases unmatched. The CDR3 totals 14 residues. CDR1 SGHNT and CDR2 YYREEE come from the germline V gene (reference sequence). The CDR3 DNA reads as TGTGCCAGCAGCCCAGGACAGGGGCACACTGAAGCTTTCTTT. Translated, it gives CASSPGQGHTEAFF.

This clone has only a few counts. The V gene is TRBV9, the J gene TRBJ1-1; no definite D call. V shed 4 bases and J shed 0 bases, with 10 bases lying between them. Germline assignment: CDR1 SGDLS and CDR2 YYNGEE. The CDR3 has 14 residues. The CDR3 nucleotides are TGTGCCAGCAGCCCCCGGAGTATGAACACTGAAGCTTTCTTT. It yields the protein CASSPRSMNTEAFF.

V gene TRBV6-1 combines with J gene TRBJ1-4; 9 bases agree with TRBD1. Trimming at V came to 6 bases and at J to 5 bases, leaving 4 bases not matched to a gene. The CDR3 sequence is 14 residues long. Germline loops: CDR1 MNHNS, CDR2 SASEGT. CDR3 loop: CASRSGTGNEKLFF. The CDR3 nucleotides read TGTGCCAGCAGGTCCGGGACAGGGAATGAAAAACTGTTTTTT.

This clone was seen a few times. This chain links TRBV6-5 with TRBJ2-1; D is ambiguous. The V end was cut by 10 bases, the J end by 2 bases, with 12 bases between. Germline CDR1 MNHEY, CDR2 SVGAGI. The CDR3 extends over 13 amino acids. The CDR3 protein is CAISMGPYNEQFF. In DNA form, the CDR3 reads TGTGCCATCTCGATGGGCCCCTACAATGAGCAGTTCTTC.

This clone was recorded only once. This chain uses TRBV5-4 with TRBJ2-4; no clear D gene. The germline V gene encodes CDR1 SGHNT and CDR2 YYREEE (reference sequence). The CDR3 consists of 14 residues. V gave up 4 bases and J gave up 14 bases, with 22 bases separating them. CDR3: CASSQTEVLGREYF. The CDR3 DNA reads TGTGCCAGCAGCCAAACAGAAGTACTGGGTCGAGAGTACTTC.

The chain carries TRBV5-4 and TRBJ1-3; D not certain. Germline V gene lookup returns CDR1 SGHNT and CDR2 YYREEE (reference sequence). The V gene lost 0 bases and the J gene lost 2 bases, with 9 bases spanning the gap. The length of the CDR3 is 15 residues. CDR3 nucleotides: TGTGCCAGCAGCTTGGAGAGGGAAGCTGGAAACACCATATATTTT. This codes for CASSLEREAGNTIYF. Full variable domain (missing parts from reference TRBV5-4 and TRBJ1-3): ETGVTQSPTHLIKTRGQQVTLRCSSQSGHNTVSWYQQALGQGPQFIFQYYREEENGRGNFPPRFSGLQFPNYSSELNVNALELDDSALYLCASSLEREAGNTIYFGEGSWLTVV.

This chain joins TRBV9 and TRBJ2-7; D ambiguous. V was shortened by 0 bases and J by 0 bases, with 13 bases between the two germline ends. Per germline, CDR1 SGDLS and CDR2 YYNGEE. This CDR3 has 16 amino acids. CDR3 nucleotide sequence: TGTGCCAGCAGCGTAGGGGCCGTAAGCTACTCCTACGAGCAGTACTTC. Amino acids: CASSVGAVSYSYEQYF.

The chain is built from TRBV30 and TRBJ1-4; TRBD1 matches at 8 bases. The ends lost 6 bases at V and 8 bases at J; junction bases unmatched: 17. Germline CDR1 and CDR2: GTSNPN and SVGIG (reference sequence). The CDR3 has 16 residues. The CDR3 coding sequence is TGTGCCTGCCACATCGGGACAGGTGGGAGACCCGAAAAACTGTTTTTT. Translation gives CACHIGTGGRPEKLFF.

The gene calls are TRBV5-4 and TRBJ2-5; 8 nucleotides match TRBD1. The end of the DNA aligns better with TRBJ2-7, so the J call may be wrong. Germline CDR1 and CDR2: SGHNT and YYREEE (reference sequence). The CDR3 runs 14 residues. CDR3 residues: CASSPRGQASEQYF. In nucleotides, the CDR3 is TGTGCCAGCAGCCCTAGGGGACAGGCCTCCGAGCAGTACTTC.

V is TRBV4-3 and J is TRBJ1-2; the D is unclear. Per the germline V gene, CDR1 is LGHNA and CDR2 is YSLEER. Trimming shortened V by 6 bases and J by 0 bases, and 14 bases separated the two germline ends. The CDR3 length is 15 residues. The CDR3 sequence is CASREIDGANYGYTF. CDR3 sequence (DNA): TGCGCCAGCAGGGAAATCGACGGAGCTAACTATGGCTACACCTTC.

This clone was seen a few times. The chain carries TRBV7-3 and TRBJ2-5; weak D call: TRBD1 (6 bases). The CDR3 length is 14 residues. V was trimmed by 2 bases and J by 4 bases, leaving 11 bases between them. Germline V gene lookup returns CDR1 SGHTA and CDR2 FQGTGA. This chain's CDR3 is CASSLRARGETQYF. CDR3 coding DNA: TGTGCCAGCAGCTTACGCGCCAGGGGAGAGACCCAGTACTTC.

V and J are TRBV4-1 and TRBJ1-5; D is undetermined. The germline CDR1 and CDR2 sequences are MGHRA and YSYEKL. The CDR3 has 15 amino acids. V lost 3 bases, J lost 4 bases, and 13 bases lay in between. This CDR3 is CASSQGRQTNQPQHF. DNA of the CDR3: TGCGCCAGCAGCCAGGGGAGGCAGACAAATCAGCCCCAGCATTTT.

This rearrangement joins TRBV20-1 to TRBJ2-1; a weak D match, TRBD1 (6 bases). The length of the CDR3 is 11 residues. Trimming cost V 5 bases and J 12 bases, with 14 bases left between them. Germline CDR1 reads DFQATT; CDR2 reads SNEGSKA (reference sequence). The CDR3 coding sequence is TGCAGTGCTTTCCACAGGGAACGGCAGTTCTTC. This encodes CSAFHRERQFF.

This sequence joins TRBV2 and TRBJ2-5; possibly TRBD1 for D (5 bases). The CDR3 consists of 13 residues. The germline gives CDR1 SNHLY, CDR2 FYNNEI. Trimming shortened V by 7 bases and J by 2 bases, and 11 bases separated the two germline ends. CDR3 nucleotides: TGTGCCAGCACCCCGACAGCTCAAGAGACCCAGTACTTC. Amino acid sequence: CASTPTAQETQYF.

The rearrangement uses TRBV27 and TRBJ2-7; TRBD1 matches at 8 bases. Germline CDR1 MNHEY, CDR2 SMNVEV (reference sequence). The CDR3 covers 14 residues. J gave up 1 base and V 8 bases, and 7 bases lay outside the gene matches. CDR3 loop: CASVAQGGSYEQYF. As DNA, the CDR3 is TGTGCCAGCGTGGCACAGGGGGGTTCCTACGAGCAGTACTTC.